This TCR beta chain derives from a study of technical replicates of blood from a few donors. This CDR3 contains 17 residues. Losses at the gene ends were 2 bases for V and 8 bases for J; bases not matched to a gene: 12. Germline V CDR1 and CDR2: SGHTA, FQGNSA. The protocol was immunoSEQ multiplex PCR, while the TCRdb copy is restricted to in-frame clones and leaves out a portion. This sample has tens of thousands of clones, with roughly 95% found just once. This clonotype originated in a human donor in good health. The source material was T cells isolated from PBMCs. This rearrangement joins TRBV7-2 to TRBJ2-2; 9 positions agree with TRBD1. The CDR3 DNA follows: TGTGCCAGCAGCTTATTTAGTTTACAGGGGGCCGCAGGGGAGCTGTTTTTT. Its protein product is CASSLFSLQGAAGELFF.